These T cell receptor beta chains were read from a single sample in a study of beta chain features in type 1 diabetes. Libraries were prepared by immunoSEQ multiplex PCR; TCRdb keeps only in-frame clonotypes and omits some of them. The sample records under 550,000 clones, about an eighth being singletons. The source material was naive CD4+ T cells from blood. These receptors were taken from a woman aged 18-30 years in good health. CDR3s include the opening cysteine and the closing phenylalanine or tryptophan. D genes are given only for firm matches. Only some rows state a clone size, as once, few, many or a class for expanded clones.

V: TRBV21-1
J: TRBJ2-3
D: .
size: few
length: 15
CDR3: CASSRRGHTTDTQYF
DNA: TGTGCCAGCAGCAGAAGGGGTCACACCACAGATACGCAGTATTTT

V: TRBV5-1
J: TRBJ1-1
D: .
size: .
length: 12
CDR3: CASSFGNAEAFF
DNA: TGCGCCAGCAGCTTCGGGAACGCTGAAGCTTTCTTT

V: TRBV6-5
J: TRBJ2-1
D: TRBD2
size: few
length: 15
CDR3: CASSYSGDRYNEQFF
DNA: TGTGCCAGCAGTTACAGCGGGGACCGCTACAATGAGCAGTTCTTC

V: TRBV20-1
J: TRBJ2-5
D: .
size: few
length: 11
CDR3: CSATPKETQYF
DNA: TGCAGTGCTACCCCAAAAGAGACCCAGTACTTC

V: TRBV4-1
J: TRBJ2-5
D: TRBD2
size: .
length: 19
CDR3: CASSHAGWLAGREEETQYF
DNA: TGCGCCAGCAGCCATGCTGGGTGGCTAGCGGGCCGCGAAGAAGAGACCCAGTACTTC

V: TRBV6-5
J: TRBJ2-1
D: TRBD2
size: .
length: 15
CDR3: CASSYRSGGYNEQFF
DNA: TGTGCCAGCAGTTACCGTAGCGGGGGATACAATGAGCAGTTCTTC

V: TRBV5-4
J: TRBJ2-1
D: TRBD2
size: few
length: 14
CDR3: CASSLSGGDNEQFF
DNA: TGTGCCAGCAGCTTGAGCGGGGGAGACAATGAGCAGTTCTTC

V: TRBV28
J: TRBJ1-5
D: TRBD1
size: .
length: 14
CDR3: CASFGQGGTQPQHF
DNA: TGTGCCAGCTTCGGACAGGGTGGTACCCAGCCCCAGCATTTT

V: TRBV6-5
J: TRBJ1-2
D: TRBD1
size: few
length: 12
CDR3: CASTSTGIGYTF
DNA: TGTGCCAGCACCTCGACAGGGATCGGCTACACCTTC

V: TRBV5-1
J: TRBJ2-1
D: TRBD1
size: .
length: 14
CDR3: CASKDRGSYNEQFF
DNA: TGCGCCAGCAAAGACAGGGGATCCTACAATGAGCAGTTCTTC

V: TRBV4-1
J: TRBJ2-5
D: TRBD1
size: .
length: 15
CDR3: CASSTLPGGRETQYF
DNA: TGCGCCAGCAGCACCCTACCAGGGGGCAGGGAGACCCAGTACTTC

V: TRBV7-2
J: TRBJ2-3
D: TRBD2
size: .
length: 15
CDR3: CASSLSSGSGDTQYF
DNA: TGTGCCAGCAGCTTGTCAAGCGGGAGTGGAGATACGCAGTATTTT

V: TRBV6-5
J: TRBJ2-7
D: TRBD2
size: few
length: 12
CDR3: CASNSGGYEQYF
DNA: TGTGCCAGCAATTCGGGGGGCTACGAGCAGTACTTC

V: TRBV29-1
J: TRBJ1-1
D: .
size: few
length: 12
CDR3: CSSFWGNTEAFF
DNA: TGCAGCTCTTTCTGGGGGAACACTGAAGCTTTCTTT

V: TRBV5-1
J: TRBJ2-5
D: .
size: .
length: 14
CDR3: CASSLSVNQETQYF
DNA: TGCGCCAGCAGCTTGTCCGTCAACCAAGAGACCCAGTACTTC

V: TRBV10-3
J: TRBJ1-5
D: .
size: .
length: 13
CDR3: CAISPRGNQPQHF
DNA: TGTGCCATCAGTCCTAGGGGCAATCAGCCCCAGCATTTT

V: TRBV7-9
J: TRBJ2-7
D: .
size: few
length: 14
CDR3: CASSLVGDSYEQYF
DNA: TGTGCCAGCAGCTTAGTTGGAGATTCCTACGAGCAGTACTTC

V: TRBV5-1
J: TRBJ2-1
D: TRBD2
size: few
length: 14
CDR3: CASSLVAGGHEQFF
DNA: TGCGCCAGCAGCTTGGTGGCGGGAGGGCATGAGCAGTTCTTC

V: TRBV7-8
J: TRBJ2-4
D: .
size: few
length: 14
CDR3: CASSLGSSFPIQYF
DNA: TGTGCCAGCAGCTTAGGATCCTCCTTTCCCATTCAGTACTTC

V: TRBV10-3
J: TRBJ1-2
D: TRBD1
size: .
length: 13
CDR3: CAINPGGSYGYTF
DNA: TGTGCCATCAATCCAGGGGGCAGCTATGGCTACACCTTC

V: TRBV6-5
J: TRBJ1-6
D: .
size: .
length: 15
CDR3: CASSYSAGRNSPLHF
DNA: TGTGCCAGCAGTTACTCCGCAGGGAGGAATTCACCCCTCCACTTT

V: TRBV7-3
J: TRBJ2-3
D: TRBD2
size: few
length: 15
CDR3: CASSLTTTSPDTQYF
DNA: TGTGCCAGCAGCCTAACAACGACTAGCCCAGATACGCAGTATTTT

V: TRBV29-1
J: TRBJ2-2
D: TRBD2
size: .
length: 15
CDR3: CSGGTSGGSTGELFF
DNA: TGCAGCGGCGGGACTAGCGGAGGGAGCACCGGGGAGCTGTTTTTT

V: TRBV5-4
J: TRBJ2-1
D: TRBD2
size: few
length: 16
CDR3: CASSGGLAGSYNEQFF
DNA: TGTGCCAGCAGCGGGGGACTAGCGGGATCCTACAATGAGCAGTTCTTC

V: TRBV7-2
J: TRBJ1-2
D: .
size: .
length: 14
CDR3: CASSLAGQGGGYTF
DNA: TGTGCCAGCAGCTTAGCGGGGCAGGGCGGGGGCTACACCTTC

V: TRBV30
J: TRBJ2-3
D: .
size: few
length: 15
CDR3: CAWSRGTASTDTQYF
DNA: TGTGCCTGGAGTAGAGGGACTGCTAGCACAGATACGCAGTATTTT

V: TRBV4-1
J: TRBJ2-7
D: TRBD2
size: few
length: 16
CDR3: CASSQIAGGPSYEQYF
DNA: TGCGCCAGCAGCCAGATAGCGGGAGGGCCCTCCTACGAGCAGTACTTC

V: TRBV6-5
J: TRBJ2-1
D: .
size: .
length: 14
CDR3: CASTPRGTHNEQFF
DNA: TGTGCCAGCACCCCACGCGGAACCCACAATGAGCAGTTCTTC

V: TRBV4-3
J: TRBJ2-2
D: .
size: .
length: 16
CDR3: CASSRGGGNVAGELFF
DNA: TGCGCCAGCAGCCGGGGTGGCGGGAACGTCGCCGGGGAGCTGTTTTTT

V: TRBV5-4
J: TRBJ2-3
D: .
size: .
length: 14
CDR3: CASSARGKTDTQYF
DNA: TGTGCCAGCTCCGCCCGGGGTAAAACAGATACGCAGTATTTT

V: TRBV29-1
J: TRBJ2-4
D: TRBD1
size: .
length: 16
CDR3: CSVDRLEGATKNIQYF
DNA: TGCAGCGTTGATCGGTTAGAGGGGGCGACCAAAAACATTCAGTACTTC

V: TRBV4-3
J: TRBJ2-1
D: .
size: few
length: 13
CDR3: CASSKTSLNEQFF
DNA: TGCGCCAGCAGCAAAACTAGCCTCAATGAGCAGTTCTTC

V: TRBV7-9
J: TRBJ1-4
D: TRBD1
size: few
length: 15
CDR3: CASSPYGTGEEKLFF
DNA: TGTGCCAGCAGCCCCTACGGGACAGGGGAAGAAAAACTGTTTTTT

V: TRBV11-2
J: TRBJ2-3
D: .
size: few
length: 11
CDR3: CASSSGYTQYF
DNA: TGTGCCAGCTCATCCGGGTATACGCAGTATTTT

V: TRBV20-1
J: TRBJ1-2
D: .
size: .
length: 11
CDR3: CSAYREPGQVF
DNA: TGCAGTGCCTACCGCGAGCCGGGACAAGTCTTC

V: TRBV5-8
J: TRBJ2-1
D: .
size: .
length: 14
CDR3: CASNYGRSAHEQFF
DNA: TGTGCCAGCAACTATGGACGCTCAGCGCATGAGCAGTTCTTC

V: TRBV15
J: TRBJ2-1
D: TRBD2
size: few
length: 13
CDR3: CATRSGARNEQFF
DNA: TGTGCCACCAGAAGCGGGGCGCGCAATGAGCAGTTCTTC

V: TRBV29-1
J: TRBJ1-5
D: TRBD1
size: .
length: 12
CDR3: CSAGTGGQPQHF
DNA: TGCAGCGCTGGGACAGGGGGGCAGCCCCAGCATTTT

V: TRBV14
J: TRBJ2-5
D: .
size: few
length: 14
CDR3: CASSFRGTKETQYF
DNA: TGTGCCAGCAGCTTTCGAGGGACAAAAGAGACCCAGTACTTC